This T cell receptor beta chain comes out of a study of CD8 T cells in Susac syndrome. TEMRA cells were FACS-enriched, and CD8+ and CD4+ T cells were isolated negatively. V lost 4 bases, J lost 6 bases, and 7 bases lay in between. This CDR3 comprises 12 residues. Germline V gene sequence: CDR1 MDHEN, CDR2 SYDVKM. About 0.45 to 1 ug RNA was reverse transcribed with random hexamers. It was immunoSEQ multiplex PCR that amplified TCR beta CDR3 across 54 Vbeta and 13 Jbeta. Using its own MiXCR run on the immunoSEQ multiplex PCR reads, TCRdb lists one record per CDR3 protein. This sample has 190,000 or so distinct CDR3 sequences, with around 96% found just once.

Sequenced sample: CD4+ T cells from PBMCs. The chain combines TRBV28 with TRBJ1-5, with D possibly TRBD1 on 5 matching bases. The origin of this receptor is a human donor with multiple sclerosis. CDR3 nucleotides: TGTGCCAGCAGTTCCGGGACTCAGCCCCAGCATTTT. It specifies CASSSGTQPQHF.